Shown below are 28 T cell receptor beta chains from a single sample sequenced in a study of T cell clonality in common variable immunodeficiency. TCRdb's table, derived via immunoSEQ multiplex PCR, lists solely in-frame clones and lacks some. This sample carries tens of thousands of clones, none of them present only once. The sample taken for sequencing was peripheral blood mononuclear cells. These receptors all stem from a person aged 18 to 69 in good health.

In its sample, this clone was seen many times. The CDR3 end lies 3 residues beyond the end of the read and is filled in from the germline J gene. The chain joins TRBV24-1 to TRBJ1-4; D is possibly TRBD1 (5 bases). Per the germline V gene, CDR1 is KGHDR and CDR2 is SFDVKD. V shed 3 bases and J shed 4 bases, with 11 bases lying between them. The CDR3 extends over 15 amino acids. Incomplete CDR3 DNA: TGTGCCACCAGTGATGCCGGGGGGGGTAATGAAAAA. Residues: CATSDAGGGNEK. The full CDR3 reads CATSDAGGGNEKLFF.

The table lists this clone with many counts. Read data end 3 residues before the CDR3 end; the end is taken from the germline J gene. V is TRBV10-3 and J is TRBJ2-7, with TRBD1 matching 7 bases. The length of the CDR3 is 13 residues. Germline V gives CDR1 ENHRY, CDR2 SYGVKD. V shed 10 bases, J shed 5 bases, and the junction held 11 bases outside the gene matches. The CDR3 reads CATVAQGSHEQYF. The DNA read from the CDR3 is TGTGCCACTGTTGCACAGGGGAGCCACGAG.

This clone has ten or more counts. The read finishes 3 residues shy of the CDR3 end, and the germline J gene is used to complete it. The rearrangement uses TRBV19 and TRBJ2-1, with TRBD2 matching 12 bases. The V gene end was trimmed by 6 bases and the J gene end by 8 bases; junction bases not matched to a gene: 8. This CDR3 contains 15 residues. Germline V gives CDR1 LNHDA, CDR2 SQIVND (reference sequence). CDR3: CASRETSGRKDEQFF. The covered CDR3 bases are TGTGCCAGTAGGGAGACTAGCGGGAGAAAGGATGAG.

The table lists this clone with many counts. CDR3 amino acids: CASSLGLGGPHEQYF. CDR3 DNA (partial): TGTGCCAGCAGCTTAGGGCTGGGGGGGCCCCACGAG. The chain uses TRBV7-2 and TRBJ2-7; weak D call: TRBD2 (7 bases). The read gets to within 3 residues of the CDR3 end, and the germline J gene fills in the rest. CDR3 length equals 15 residues. Germline V gene data show CDR1 as SGHTA and CDR2 as FQGNSA. The V end lost 1 base, the J end lost 5 bases, and 15 bases lay between the germline ends.

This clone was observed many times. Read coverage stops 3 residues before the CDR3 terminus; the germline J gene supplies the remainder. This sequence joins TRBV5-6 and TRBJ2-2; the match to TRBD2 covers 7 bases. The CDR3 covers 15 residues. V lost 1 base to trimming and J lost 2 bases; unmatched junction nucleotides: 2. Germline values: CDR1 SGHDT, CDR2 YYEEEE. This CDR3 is CASSLSGGNTGELFF. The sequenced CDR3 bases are TGTGCCAGCAGCTTGTCGGGGGGAAACACCGGGGAG.

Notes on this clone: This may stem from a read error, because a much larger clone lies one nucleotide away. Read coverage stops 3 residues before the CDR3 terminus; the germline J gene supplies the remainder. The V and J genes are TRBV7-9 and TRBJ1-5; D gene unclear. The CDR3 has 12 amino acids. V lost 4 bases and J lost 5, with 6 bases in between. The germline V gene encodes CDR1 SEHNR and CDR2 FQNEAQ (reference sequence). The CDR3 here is CASSSGDQPQHF. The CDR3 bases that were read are TGTGCCAGCAGCTCCGGGGATCAGCCC.

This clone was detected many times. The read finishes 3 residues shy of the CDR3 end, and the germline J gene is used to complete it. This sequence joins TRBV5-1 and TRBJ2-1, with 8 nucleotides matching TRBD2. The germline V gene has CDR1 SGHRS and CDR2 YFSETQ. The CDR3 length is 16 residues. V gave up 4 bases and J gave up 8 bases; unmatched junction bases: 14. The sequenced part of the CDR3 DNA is TGCGCCAGCAGCCCGGCTAGCGGGTCTAAATCGGATGAG. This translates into CASSPASGSKSDE. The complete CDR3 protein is CASSPASGSKSDEQFF.

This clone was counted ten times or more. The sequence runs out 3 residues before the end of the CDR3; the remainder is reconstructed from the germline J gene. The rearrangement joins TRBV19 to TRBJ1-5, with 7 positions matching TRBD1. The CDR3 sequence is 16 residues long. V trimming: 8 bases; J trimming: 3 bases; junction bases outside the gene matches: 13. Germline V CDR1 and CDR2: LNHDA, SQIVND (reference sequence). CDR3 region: CASLGGGGDNNQPQHF. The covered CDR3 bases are TGTGCCAGTCTCGGAGGAGGGGGCGATAACAATCAGCCC.

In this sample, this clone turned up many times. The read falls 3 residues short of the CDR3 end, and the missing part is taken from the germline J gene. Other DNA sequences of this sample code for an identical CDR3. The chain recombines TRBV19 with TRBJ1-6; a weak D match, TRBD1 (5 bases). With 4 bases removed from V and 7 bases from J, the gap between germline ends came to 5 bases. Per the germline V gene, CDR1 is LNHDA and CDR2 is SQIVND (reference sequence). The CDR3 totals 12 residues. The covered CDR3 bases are TGTGCCAGTAGTACAGGGAATTCACCC. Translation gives CASSTGNSP. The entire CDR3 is CASSTGNSPLHF.

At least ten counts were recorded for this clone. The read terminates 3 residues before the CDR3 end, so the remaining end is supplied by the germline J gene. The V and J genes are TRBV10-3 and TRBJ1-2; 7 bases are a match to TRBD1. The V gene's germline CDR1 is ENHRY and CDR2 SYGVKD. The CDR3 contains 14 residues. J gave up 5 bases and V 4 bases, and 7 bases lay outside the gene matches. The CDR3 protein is CAISGEGQNYGYTF. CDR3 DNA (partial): TGTGCCATCAGTGGGGAGGGACAGAATTATGGC.

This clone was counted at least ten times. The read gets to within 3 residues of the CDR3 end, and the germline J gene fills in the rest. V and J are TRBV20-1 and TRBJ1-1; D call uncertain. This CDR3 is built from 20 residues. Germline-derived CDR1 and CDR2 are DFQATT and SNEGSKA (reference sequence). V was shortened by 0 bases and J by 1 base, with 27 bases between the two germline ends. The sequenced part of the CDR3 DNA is TGCAGTGCTAGAGACTCTGATGATGATTTAAAAGGGTACTCGAACACTGAA. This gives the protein CSARDSDDDLKGYSNTE. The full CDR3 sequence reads CSARDSDDDLKGYSNTEAFF.

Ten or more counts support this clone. The sequenced CDR3 bases are TGTGCCAGTATAAAGAACACTGAA. It translates to CASIKNTE. Given in full, the CDR3 is CASIKNTEAFF. The chain has TRBV19 and TRBJ1-1; D gene uncertain. Read coverage stops 3 residues before the CDR3 terminus; the germline J gene supplies the remainder. The germline CDR1 and CDR2 sequences are LNHDA and SQIVND (reference sequence). CDR3 length: 11 residues. Between the trimmed V and J ends, which lost 7 bases and 1 base, there was a span of 4 bases.

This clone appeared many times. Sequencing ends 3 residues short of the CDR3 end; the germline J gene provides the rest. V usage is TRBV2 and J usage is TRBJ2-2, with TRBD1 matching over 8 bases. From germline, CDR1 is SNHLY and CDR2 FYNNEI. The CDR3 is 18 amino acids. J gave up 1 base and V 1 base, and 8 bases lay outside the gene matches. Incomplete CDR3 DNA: TGTGCCAGCAGTGAAGTCAGGATAGGGACAGGGAACACCGGGGAG. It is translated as CASSEVRIGTGNTGE. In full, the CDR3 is CASSEVRIGTGNTGELFF.

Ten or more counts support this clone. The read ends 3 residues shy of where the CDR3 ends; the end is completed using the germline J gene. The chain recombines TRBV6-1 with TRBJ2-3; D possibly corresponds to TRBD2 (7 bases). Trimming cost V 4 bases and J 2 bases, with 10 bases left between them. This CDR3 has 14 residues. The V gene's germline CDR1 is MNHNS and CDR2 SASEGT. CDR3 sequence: CASSGGGPTDTQYF. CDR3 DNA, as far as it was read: TGTGCCAGCAGTGGGGGGGGGCCCACAGATACG.

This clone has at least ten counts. The CDR3 protein is CASSPTGEVTPEAFF. CDR3 DNA, as far as it was read: TGTGCCAGCAGCCCGACAGGGGAGGTAACCCCTGAA. V is TRBV5-6 and J is TRBJ1-1, with TRBD1 identical over 8 bases. The DNA ends 3 residues before the CDR3 does, and the rest of the CDR3 is filled in from the germline J gene. The CDR3 is 15 residues long. CDR1 is SGHDT, CDR2 YYEEEE, per germline. J was trimmed by 6 bases and V by 4 bases; bases with no gene match: 11.

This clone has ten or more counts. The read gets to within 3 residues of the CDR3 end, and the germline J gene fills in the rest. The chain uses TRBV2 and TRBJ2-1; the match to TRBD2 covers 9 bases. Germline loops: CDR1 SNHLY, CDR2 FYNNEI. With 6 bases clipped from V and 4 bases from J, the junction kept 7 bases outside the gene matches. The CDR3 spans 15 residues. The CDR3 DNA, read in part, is TGTGCCAGCAGGGAGAGCGGGAGGCAATACAATGAG. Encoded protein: CASRESGRQYNE. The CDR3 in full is CASRESGRQYNEQFF.

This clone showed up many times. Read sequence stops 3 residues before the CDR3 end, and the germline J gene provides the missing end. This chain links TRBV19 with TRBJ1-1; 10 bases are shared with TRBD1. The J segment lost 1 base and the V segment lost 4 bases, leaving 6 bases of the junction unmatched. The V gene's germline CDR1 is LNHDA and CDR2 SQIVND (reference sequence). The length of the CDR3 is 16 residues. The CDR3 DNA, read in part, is TGTGCCAGTAGTAAAGACAGGGGGCGGGCGAACACTGAA. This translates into CASSKDRGRANTE. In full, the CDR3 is CASSKDRGRANTEAFF.

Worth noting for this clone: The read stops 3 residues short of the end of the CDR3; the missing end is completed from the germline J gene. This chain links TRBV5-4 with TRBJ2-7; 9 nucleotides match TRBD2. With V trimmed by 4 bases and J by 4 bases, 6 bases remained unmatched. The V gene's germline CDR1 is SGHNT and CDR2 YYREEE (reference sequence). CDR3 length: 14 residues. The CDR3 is CASSGSGGPYEQYF. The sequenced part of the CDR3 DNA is TGTGCCAGCAGCGGAAGCGGGGGGCCTTACGAG.

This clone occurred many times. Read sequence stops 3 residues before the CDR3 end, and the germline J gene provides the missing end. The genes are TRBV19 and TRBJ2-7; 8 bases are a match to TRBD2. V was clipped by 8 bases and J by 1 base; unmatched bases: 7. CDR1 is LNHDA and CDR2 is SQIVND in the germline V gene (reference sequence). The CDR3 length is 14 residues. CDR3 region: CASRAGASSYEQYF. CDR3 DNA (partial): TGTGCCAGTCGAGCGGGAGCGAGTTCCTACGAG.

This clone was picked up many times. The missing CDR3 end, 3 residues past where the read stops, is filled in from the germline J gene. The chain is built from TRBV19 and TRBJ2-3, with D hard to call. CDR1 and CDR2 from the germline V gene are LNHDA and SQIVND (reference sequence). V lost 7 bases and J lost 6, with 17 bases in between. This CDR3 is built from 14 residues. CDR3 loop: CASMGSPRLDTQYF. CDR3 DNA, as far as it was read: TGTGCCAGTATGGGCAGCCCACGGTTGGATACG.

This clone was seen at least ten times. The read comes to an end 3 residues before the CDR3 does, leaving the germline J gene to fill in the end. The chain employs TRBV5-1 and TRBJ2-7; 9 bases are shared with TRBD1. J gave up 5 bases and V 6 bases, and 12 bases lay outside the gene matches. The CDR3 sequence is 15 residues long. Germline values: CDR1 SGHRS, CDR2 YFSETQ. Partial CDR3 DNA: TGCGCCAGCACCTCCGGGACAGGGATTTCTAACGAG. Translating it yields CASTSGTGISNE. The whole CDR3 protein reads CASTSGTGISNEQYF. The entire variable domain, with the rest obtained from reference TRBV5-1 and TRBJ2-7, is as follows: KAGVTQTPRYLIKTRGQQVTLSCSPISGHRSVSWYQQTPGQGLQFLFEYFSETQRNKGNFPGRFSGRQFSNSRSEMNVSTLELGDSALYLCASTSGTGISNEQYFGPGTRLTVT.

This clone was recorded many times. CDR3 DNA, as far as it was read: TGTGCCAGCAGCTTAGGGACTAGCGGGTACAATGAG. Amino acid sequence: CASSLGTSGYNE. The entire CDR3 protein reads CASSLGTSGYNEQFF. This chain connects TRBV7-2 to TRBJ2-1; 11 positions match TRBD2. The read ends 3 residues shy of where the CDR3 ends; the end is completed using the germline J gene. In germline, CDR1 is SGHTA, CDR2 FQGNSA. The V gene end was trimmed by 1 base and the J gene end by 4 bases; junction bases not matched to a gene: 0. The CDR3 covers 15 residues.

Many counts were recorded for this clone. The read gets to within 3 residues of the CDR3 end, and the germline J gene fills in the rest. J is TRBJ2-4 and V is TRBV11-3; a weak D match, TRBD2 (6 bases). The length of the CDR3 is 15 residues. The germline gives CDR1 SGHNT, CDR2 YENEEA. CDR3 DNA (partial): TGTGCCAGCAGCCGCGGCGTAGCGGCCACAGATACT. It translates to CASSRGVAATDT. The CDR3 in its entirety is CASSRGVAATDTQYF. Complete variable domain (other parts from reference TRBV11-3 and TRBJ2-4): EAGVVQSPRYKIIEKKQPVAFWCNPISGHNTLYWYLQNLGQGPELLIRYENEEAVDDSQLPKDRFSAERLKGVDSTLKIQPAELGDSAVYLCASSRGVAATDTQYFGAGTRLSVL.

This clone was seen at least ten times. The CDR3 region is CASSTESYNEQFF. The covered CDR3 bases are TGTGCCAGCTCGACAGAATCTTACAATGAG. The rearrangement uses TRBV2 and TRBJ2-1, with D perhaps TRBD1 (5 bases). Read data end 3 residues before the CDR3 end; the end is taken from the germline J gene. The CDR3 length is 13 residues. Germline CDR1 reads SNHLY; CDR2 reads FYNNEI. V was cut by 8 bases and J by 4 bases, with 12 bases left in between.

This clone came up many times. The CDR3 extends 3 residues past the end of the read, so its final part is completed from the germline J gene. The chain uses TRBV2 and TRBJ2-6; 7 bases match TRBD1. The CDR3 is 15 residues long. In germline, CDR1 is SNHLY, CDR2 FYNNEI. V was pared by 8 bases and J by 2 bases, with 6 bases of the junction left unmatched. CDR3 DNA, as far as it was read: TGTGCCAGCTATTCGACAGGGACTGGGGCCAACGTC. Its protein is CASYSTGTGANV. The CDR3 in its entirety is CASYSTGTGANVLTF. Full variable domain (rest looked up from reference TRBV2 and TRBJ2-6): EPEVTQTPSHQVTQMGQEVILRCVPISNHLYFYWYRQILGQKVEFLVSFYNNEISEKSEIFDDQFSVERPDGSNFTLKIRSTKLEDSAMYFCASYSTGTGANVLTFGAGSRLTVL.

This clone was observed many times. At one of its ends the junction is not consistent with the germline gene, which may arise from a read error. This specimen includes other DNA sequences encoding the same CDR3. This chain's CDR3 is CAISESETANQPQHF. Incomplete CDR3 DNA: TGCGCCATCAGTGAGTCGGAAACAGCAAATCAGCCC. The rearrangement links TRBV10-3 to TRBJ1-5; no clear D gene. With the read ending 3 residues before the CDR3 end, the germline J gene is used to fill in that end. The CDR3 is 15 amino acids. CDR1 ENHRY and CDR2 SYGVKD come from the germline V gene.

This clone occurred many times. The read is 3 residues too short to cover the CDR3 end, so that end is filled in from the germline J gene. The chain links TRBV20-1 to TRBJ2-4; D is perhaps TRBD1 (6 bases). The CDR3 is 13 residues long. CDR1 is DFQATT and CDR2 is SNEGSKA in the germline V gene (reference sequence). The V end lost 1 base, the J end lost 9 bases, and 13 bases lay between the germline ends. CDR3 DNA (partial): TGCAGTGCTAGAGTCTCAGGACAGTCCATT. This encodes CSARVSGQSI. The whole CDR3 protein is CSARVSGQSIQYF.

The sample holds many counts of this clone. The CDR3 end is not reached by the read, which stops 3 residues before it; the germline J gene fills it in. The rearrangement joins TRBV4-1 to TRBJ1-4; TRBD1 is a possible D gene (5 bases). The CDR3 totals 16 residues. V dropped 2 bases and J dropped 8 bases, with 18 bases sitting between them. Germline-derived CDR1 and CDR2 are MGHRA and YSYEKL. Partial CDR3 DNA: TGCGCCAGCAGCCAACTCTCCCTGGGACTTGAGGAAAAA. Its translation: CASSQLSLGLEEK. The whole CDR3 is CASSQLSLGLEEKLFF.